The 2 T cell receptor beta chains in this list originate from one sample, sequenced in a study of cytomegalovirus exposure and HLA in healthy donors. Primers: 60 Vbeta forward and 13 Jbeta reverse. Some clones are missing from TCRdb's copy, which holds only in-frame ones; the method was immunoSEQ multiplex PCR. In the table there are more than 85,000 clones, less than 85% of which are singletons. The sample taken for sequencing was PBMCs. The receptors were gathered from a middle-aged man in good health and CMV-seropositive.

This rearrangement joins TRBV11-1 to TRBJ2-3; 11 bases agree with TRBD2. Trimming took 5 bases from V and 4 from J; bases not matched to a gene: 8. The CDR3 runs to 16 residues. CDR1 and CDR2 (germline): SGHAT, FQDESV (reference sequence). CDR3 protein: CASSLLAGAGADTQYF. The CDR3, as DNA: TGTGCCAGCAGCCTACTAGCGGGGGCCGGAGCAGATACGCAGTATTTT.

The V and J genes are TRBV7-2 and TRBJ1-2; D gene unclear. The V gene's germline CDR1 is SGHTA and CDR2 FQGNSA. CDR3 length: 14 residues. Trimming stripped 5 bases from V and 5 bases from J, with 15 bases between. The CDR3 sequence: CASSNRNSIYGYTF. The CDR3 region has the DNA TGTGCCAGCAGCAACCGGAACAGCATATATGGCTACACCTTC.